This T cell receptor beta chain is drawn from a study of blood T cell repertoires in COVID-19. Germline CDR1 reads MNHEY; CDR2 reads SMNVEV (reference sequence). The trim removed 4 bases at V and 5 bases at J, leaving 8 bases unmatched. This CDR3 contains 15 residues. Assay: immunoSEQ multiplex PCR; the TCRdb copy retains only in-frame clones and omits some. The sample holds 220,000 or so clones, around four fifths seen once. V is TRBV27 and J is TRBJ1-5, with TRBD1 matching 7 bases. The material sequenced was peripheral blood. This TCR was recovered from a woman older than 75 with COVID-19, enrolled during active disease. CDR3 sequence: CASSYSQGTHQPQHF. CDR3 sequence (DNA): TGTGCCAGCAGTTACTCACAGGGGACCCATCAGCCCCAGCATTTT.